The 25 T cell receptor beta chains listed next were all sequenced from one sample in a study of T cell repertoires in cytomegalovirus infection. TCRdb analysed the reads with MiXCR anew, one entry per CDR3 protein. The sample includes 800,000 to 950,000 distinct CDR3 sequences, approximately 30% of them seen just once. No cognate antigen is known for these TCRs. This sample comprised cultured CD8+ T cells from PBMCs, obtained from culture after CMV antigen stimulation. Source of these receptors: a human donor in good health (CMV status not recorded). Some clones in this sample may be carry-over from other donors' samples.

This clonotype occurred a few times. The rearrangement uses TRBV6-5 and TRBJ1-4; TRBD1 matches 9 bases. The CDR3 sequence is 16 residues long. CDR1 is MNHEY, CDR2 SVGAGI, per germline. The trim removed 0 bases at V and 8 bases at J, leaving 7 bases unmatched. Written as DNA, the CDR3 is TGTGCCAGCAGTTACTCGGCCGGGACAGGGAAGGAAAAACTGTTTTTT. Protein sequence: CASSYSAGTGKEKLFF.

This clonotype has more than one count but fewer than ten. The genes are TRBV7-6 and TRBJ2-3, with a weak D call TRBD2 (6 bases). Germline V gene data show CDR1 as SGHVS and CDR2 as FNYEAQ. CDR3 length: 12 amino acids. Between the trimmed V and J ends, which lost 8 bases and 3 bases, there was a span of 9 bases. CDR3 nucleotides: TGTGCCAGCCAACGGGGGACAGATACGCAGTATTTT. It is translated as CASQRGTDTQYF.

The CDR3 spells CASSGTSGNTIYF. The CDR3 DNA reads as TGTGCCAGCAGCGGGACCTCTGGAAACACCATATATTTT. This chain uses TRBV13 with TRBJ1-3; possible D gene TRBD1, 5 bases. Germline assignment: CDR1 PRHDT and CDR2 FYEKMQ (reference sequence). This CDR3 region has 13 residues. V was trimmed by 5 bases and J by 0 bases, leaving 5 bases between them.

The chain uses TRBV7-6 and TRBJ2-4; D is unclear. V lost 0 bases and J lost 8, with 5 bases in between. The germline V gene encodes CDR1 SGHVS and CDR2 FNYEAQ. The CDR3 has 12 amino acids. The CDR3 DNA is TGTGCCAGCAGCTTAGCCCGGGACATTCAGTACTTC. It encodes CASSLARDIQYF.

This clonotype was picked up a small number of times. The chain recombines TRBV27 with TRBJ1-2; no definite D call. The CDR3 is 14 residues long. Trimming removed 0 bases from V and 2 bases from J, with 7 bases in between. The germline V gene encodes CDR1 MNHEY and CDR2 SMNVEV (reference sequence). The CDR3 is CASSLSEENYGYTF. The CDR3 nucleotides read TGTGCCAGCAGTTTATCGGAGGAGAACTATGGCTACACCTTC.

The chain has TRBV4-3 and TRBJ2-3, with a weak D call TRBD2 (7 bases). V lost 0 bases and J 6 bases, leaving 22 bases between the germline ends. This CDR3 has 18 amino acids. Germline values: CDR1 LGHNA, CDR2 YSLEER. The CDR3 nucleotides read TGCGCCAGCAGCCAAGATCGTTCCACACCGGGGGGCCCCGATACGCAGTATTTT. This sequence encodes CASSQDRSTPGGPDTQYF.

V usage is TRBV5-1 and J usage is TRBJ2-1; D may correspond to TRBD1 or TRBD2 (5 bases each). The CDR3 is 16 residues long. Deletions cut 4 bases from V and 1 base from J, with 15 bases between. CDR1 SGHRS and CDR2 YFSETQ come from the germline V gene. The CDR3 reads CASSELRDGSYNEQFF. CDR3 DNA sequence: TGCGCCAGCAGCGAGCTCCGGGACGGTTCCTACAATGAGCAGTTCTTC.

CDR3 loop: CASSSTANPFSNQPQHF. The CDR3 coding sequence is TGTGCCAGTAGTTCGACAGCCAACCCTTTTAGCAATCAGCCCCAGCATTTT. The chain recombines TRBV19 with TRBJ1-5, with a tentative D call TRBD1 (5 bases). The CDR3 runs 17 residues. From germline, CDR1 is LNHDA and CDR2 SQIVND (reference sequence). The V gene lost 5 bases and the J gene lost 0 bases, with 17 bases spanning the gap.

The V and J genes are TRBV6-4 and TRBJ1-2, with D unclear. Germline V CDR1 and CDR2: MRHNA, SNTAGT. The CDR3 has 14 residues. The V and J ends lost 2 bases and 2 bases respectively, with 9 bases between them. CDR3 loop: CASSDRERNYGYTF. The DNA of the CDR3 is TGTGCCAGCAGTGACCGCGAGAGGAACTATGGCTACACCTTC.

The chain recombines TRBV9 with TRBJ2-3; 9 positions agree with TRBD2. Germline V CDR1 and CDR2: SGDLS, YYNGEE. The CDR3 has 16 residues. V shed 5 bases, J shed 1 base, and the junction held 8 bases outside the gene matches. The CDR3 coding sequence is TGTGCCAGCAGTGCCGGGACTAGCAGGGGCACAGATACGCAGTATTTT. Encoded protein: CASSAGTSRGTDTQYF.

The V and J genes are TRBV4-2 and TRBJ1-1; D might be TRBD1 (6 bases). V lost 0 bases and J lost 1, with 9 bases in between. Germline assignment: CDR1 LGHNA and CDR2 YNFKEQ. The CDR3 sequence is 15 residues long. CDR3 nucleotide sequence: TGTGCCAGCAGCCAAGATCGCAGGGGGAACACTGAAGCTTTCTTT. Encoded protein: CASSQDRRGNTEAFF.

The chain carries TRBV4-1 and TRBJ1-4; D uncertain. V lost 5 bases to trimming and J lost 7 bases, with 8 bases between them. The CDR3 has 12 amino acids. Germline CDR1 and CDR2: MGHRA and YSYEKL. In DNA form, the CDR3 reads TGCGCCAGCAGCATCGATGGTGAAAAACTGTTTTTT. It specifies CASSIDGEKLFF.

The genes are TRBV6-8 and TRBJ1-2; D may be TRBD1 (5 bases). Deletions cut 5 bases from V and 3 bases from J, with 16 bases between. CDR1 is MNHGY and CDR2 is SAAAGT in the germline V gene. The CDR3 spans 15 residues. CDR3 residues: CASSPMTVGDYGYTF. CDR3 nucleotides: TGTGCCAGCAGTCCAATGACAGTGGGGGACTATGGCTACACCTTC.

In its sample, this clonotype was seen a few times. The CDR3 sequence is CASGSSGSIRDTQYF. The CDR3 bases are TGTGCCAGCGGATCTAGCGGCAGCATCAGAGATACGCAGTATTTT. This chain uses TRBV12-3 or TRBV12-4 with TRBJ2-3; 7 positions agree with TRBD2. The CDR3 is 15 amino acids. V lost 8 bases, J lost 5 bases, and 13 bases stayed unmatched.

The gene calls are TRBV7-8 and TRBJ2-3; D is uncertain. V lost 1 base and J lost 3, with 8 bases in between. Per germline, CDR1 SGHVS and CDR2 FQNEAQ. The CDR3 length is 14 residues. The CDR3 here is CASSLEWVTDTQYF. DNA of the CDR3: TGTGCCAGCAGCTTAGAATGGGTGACAGATACGCAGTATTTT.

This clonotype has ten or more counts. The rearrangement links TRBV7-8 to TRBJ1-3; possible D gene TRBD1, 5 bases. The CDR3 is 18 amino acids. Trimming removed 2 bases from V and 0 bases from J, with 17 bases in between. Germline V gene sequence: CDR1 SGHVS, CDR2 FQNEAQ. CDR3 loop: CASSLPRDPPYSGNTIYF. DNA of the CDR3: TGTGCCAGCAGCTTACCGCGGGACCCTCCCTACTCTGGAAACACCATATATTTT.

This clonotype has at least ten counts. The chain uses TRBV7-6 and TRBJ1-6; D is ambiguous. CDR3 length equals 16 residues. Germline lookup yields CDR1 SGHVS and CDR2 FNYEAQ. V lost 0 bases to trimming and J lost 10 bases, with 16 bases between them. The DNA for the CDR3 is TGTGCCAGCAGCTTAGCGCGTCGGGGAGGGAACTCACCCCTCCACTTT. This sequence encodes CASSLARRGGNSPLHF. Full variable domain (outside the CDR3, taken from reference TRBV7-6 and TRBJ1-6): GAGVSQSPRYKVTKRGQDVALRCDPISGHVSLYWYRQALGQGPEFLTYFNYEAQQDKSGLPNDRFSAERPEGSISTLTIQRTEQRDSAMYRCASSLARRGGNSPLHFGNGTRLTVT.

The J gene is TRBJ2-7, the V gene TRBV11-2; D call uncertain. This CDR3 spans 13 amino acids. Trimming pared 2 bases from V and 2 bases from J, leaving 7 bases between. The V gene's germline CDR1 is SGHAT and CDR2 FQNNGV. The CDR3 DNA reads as TGTGCCAGCAGCTTATGGCAAACCTACGAGCAGTACTTC. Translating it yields CASSLWQTYEQYF.

The CDR3 spells CASSEPGTVSRHQETQYF. The CDR3 DNA is TGTGCCAGCAGCGAACCCGGGACAGTGTCCCGACACCAAGAGACCCAGTACTTC. The chain couples TRBV7-8 to TRBJ2-5; TRBD1 aligns across 7 bases. Unmatched junction bases numbered 15, after V lost 5 bases and J lost 0 bases. CDR3 length equals 18 residues. Germline CDR1 reads SGHVS; CDR2 reads FQNEAQ.

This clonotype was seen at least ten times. CDR3 nucleotide sequence: TGTGCCAGCAGTTCCAGGAGGGGAGGCCAAGAGACCCAGTACTTC. It yields the protein CASSSRRGGQETQYF. The chain recombines TRBV7-8 with TRBJ2-5, with D possibly matching TRBD2 (6 bases). CDR3 size: 15 residues. V was shortened by 6 bases and J by 1 base, with 15 bases between the two germline ends. CDR1 is SGHVS, CDR2 FQNEAQ, per germline.

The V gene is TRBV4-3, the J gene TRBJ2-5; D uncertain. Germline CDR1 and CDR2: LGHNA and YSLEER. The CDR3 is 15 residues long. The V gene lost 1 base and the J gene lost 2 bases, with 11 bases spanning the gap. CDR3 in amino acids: CASSQALSLQETQYF. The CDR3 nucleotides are TGCGCCAGCAGCCAAGCTCTCAGCTTACAAGAGACCCAGTACTTC.

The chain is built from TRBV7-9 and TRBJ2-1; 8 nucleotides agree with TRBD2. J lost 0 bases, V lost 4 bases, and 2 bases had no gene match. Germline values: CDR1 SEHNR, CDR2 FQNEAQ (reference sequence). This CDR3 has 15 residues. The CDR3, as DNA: TGTGCCAGCAGCTCGACTAGCGACTCCTACAATGAGCAGTTCTTC. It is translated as CASSSTSDSYNEQFF.

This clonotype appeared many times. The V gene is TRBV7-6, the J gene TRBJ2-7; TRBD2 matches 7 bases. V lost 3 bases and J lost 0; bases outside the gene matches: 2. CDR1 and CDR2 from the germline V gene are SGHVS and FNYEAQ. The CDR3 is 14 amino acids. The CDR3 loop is CASSFGGTSYEQYF. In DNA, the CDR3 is TGTGCCAGCAGCTTCGGGGGGACCTCCTACGAGCAGTACTTC. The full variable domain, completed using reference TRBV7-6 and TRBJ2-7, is GAGVSQSPRYKVTKRGQDVALRCDPISGHVSLYWYRQALGQGPEFLTYFNYEAQQDKSGLPNDRFSAERPEGSISTLTIQRTEQRDSAMYRCASSFGGTSYEQYFGPGTRLTVT.

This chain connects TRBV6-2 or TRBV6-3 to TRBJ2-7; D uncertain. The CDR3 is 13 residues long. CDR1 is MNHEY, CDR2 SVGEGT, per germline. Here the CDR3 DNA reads TGTGTCAGCAGTTACTACTGGTCCTACGAGCAGTACGTC. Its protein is CVSSYYWSYEQYV.

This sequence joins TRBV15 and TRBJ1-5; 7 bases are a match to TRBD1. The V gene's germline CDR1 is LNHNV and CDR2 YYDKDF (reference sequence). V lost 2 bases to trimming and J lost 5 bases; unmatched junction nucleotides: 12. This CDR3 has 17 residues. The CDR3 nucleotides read TGTGCCACCAGCAGACCCATAAACAGGGGCCAAGATCAGCCCCAGCATTTT. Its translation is CATSRPINRGQDQPQHF.